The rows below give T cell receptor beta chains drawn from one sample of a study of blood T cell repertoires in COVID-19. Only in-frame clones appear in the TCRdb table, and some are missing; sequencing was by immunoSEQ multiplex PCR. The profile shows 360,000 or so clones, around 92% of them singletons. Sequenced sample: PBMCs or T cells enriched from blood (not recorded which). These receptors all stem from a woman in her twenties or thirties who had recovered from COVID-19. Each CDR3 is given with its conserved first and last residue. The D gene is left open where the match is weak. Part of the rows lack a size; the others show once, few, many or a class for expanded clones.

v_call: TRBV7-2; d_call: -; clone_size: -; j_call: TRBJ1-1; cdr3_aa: CASSLQGPEAFF; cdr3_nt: TGTGCCAGCAGCTTACAGGGTCCTGAAGCTTTCTTT
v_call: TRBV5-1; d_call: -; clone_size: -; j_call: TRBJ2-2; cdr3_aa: CASSLWVGGTGELFF; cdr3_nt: TGCGCCAGCAGCTTGTGGGTCGGAGGAACCGGGGAGCTGTTTTTT
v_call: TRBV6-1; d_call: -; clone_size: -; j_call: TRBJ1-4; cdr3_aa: CASSEGSRVQEKLFF; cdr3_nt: TGTGCCAGCAGTGAGGGCAGCAGGGTTCAAGAAAAACTGTTTTTT
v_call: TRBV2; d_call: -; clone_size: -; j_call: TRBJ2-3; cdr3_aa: CASSGRLGDTQYF; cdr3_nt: TGTGCCAGCAGTGGCCGACTTGGAGATACGCAGTATTTT
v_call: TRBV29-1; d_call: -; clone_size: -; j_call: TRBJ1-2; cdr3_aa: CSVDVGLYGYTF; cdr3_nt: TGCAGCGTTGACGTGGGACTTTATGGCTACACCTTC
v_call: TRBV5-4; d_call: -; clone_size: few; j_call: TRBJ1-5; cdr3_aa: CASSWEGGQPQHF; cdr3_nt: TGTGCCAGCAGCTGGGAGGGGGGACAGCCCCAGCATTTT
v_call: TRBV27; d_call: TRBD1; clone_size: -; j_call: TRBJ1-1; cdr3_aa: CASSPTAPGQGARNTEAFF; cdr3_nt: TGTGCCAGCAGTCCGACAGCCCCGGGACAGGGGGCGAGGAATACTGAAGCTTTCTTT
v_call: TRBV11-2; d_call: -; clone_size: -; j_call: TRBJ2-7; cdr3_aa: CASSSVAPGEQYF; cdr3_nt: TGTGCCAGCAGCTCCGTGGCACCAGGGGAGCAGTACTTC
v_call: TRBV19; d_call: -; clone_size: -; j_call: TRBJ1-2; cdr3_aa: CASSIDSSAGAHYGYTF; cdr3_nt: TGTGCCAGTAGTATAGATTCATCGGCAGGGGCCCACTATGGCTACACCTTC
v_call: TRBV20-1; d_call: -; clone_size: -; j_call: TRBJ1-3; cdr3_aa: CSASLYSGNTIYF; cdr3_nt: TGCAGTGCTAGTTTGTACTCTGGAAACACCATATATTTT
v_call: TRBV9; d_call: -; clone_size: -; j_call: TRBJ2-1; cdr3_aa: CASSGKPGGLHLYNEQFF; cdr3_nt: TGTGCCAGCAGCGGGAAGCCCGGAGGACTACATTTATACAATGAGCAGTTCTTC
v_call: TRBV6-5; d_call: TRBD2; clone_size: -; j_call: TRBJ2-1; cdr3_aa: CASGLAGEGYEQFF; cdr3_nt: TGTGCCAGCGGTCTCGCGGGAGAGGGTTATGAGCAGTTCTTC
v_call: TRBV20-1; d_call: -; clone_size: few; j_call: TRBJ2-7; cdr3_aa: CSAKDRYEQYF; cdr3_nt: TGCAGTGCTAAGGACAGATACGAGCAGTACTTC
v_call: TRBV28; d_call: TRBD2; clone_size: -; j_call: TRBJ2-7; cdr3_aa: CASRTGLASYEQYF; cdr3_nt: TGTGCCAGCAGAACGGGACTAGCGTCCTACGAGCAGTACTTC
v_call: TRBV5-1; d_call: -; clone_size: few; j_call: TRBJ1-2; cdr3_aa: CATTVEGNYGYTF; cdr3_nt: TGCGCCACCACGGTGGAGGGTAACTATGGCTACACCTTC
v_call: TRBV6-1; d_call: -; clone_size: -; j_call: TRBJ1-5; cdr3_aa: CASSEGGGGPQHF; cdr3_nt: TGTGCCAGCAGTGAAGGGGGGGGCGGTCCCCAGCATTTT
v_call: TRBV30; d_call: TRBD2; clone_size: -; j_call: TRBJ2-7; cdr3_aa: CAWSNDPSGGYEQYF; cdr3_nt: TGTGCCTGGAGTAACGATCCTAGCGGGGGGTACGAGCAGTACTTC
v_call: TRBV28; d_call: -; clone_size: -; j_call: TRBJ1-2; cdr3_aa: CASSLPSLLGGDGYTF; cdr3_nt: TGTGCCAGCAGTTTACCTTCCTTGCTAGGGGGGGATGGCTACACCTTC
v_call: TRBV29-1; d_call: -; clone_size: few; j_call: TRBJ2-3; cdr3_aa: CSQGGSTDTQYF; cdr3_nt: TGCAGCCAAGGGGGAAGCACAGATACGCAGTATTTT
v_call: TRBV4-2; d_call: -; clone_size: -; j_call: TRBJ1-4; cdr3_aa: CASSQIPGRSLNEKLFF; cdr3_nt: TGTGCCAGCAGCCAAATTCCCGGGAGAAGTCTTAATGAAAAACTGTTTTTT
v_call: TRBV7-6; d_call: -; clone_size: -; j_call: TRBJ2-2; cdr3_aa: CASSPRATAGELFF; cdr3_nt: TGTGCCAGCAGCCCCAGGGCAACGGCCGGGGAGCTGTTTTTT
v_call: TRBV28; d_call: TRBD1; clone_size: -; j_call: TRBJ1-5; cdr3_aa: CASSLTGAGSNQPQHF; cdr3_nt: TGTGCCAGCAGTTTGACAGGGGCAGGCAGCAATCAGCCCCAGCATTTT
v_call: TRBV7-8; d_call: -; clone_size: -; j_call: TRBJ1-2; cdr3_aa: CASSVNQGSLPYGYTF; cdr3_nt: TGTGCCAGCAGTGTTAATCAGGGGAGTCTTCCCTATGGCTACACCTTC
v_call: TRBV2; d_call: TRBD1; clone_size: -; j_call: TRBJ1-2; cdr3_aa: CASSTGGANYGYTF; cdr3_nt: TGTGCCAGCAGTACAGGGGGGGCTAACTATGGCTACACCTTC
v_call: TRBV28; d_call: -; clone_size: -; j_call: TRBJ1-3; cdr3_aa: CAVTGNTIYF; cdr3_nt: TGTGCCGTAACTGGAAACACCATATATTTT
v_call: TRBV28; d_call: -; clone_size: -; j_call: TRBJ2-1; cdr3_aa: CASSSQASVVDEQFF; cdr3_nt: TGTGCCAGCAGTTCCCAGGCTAGCGTCGTGGATGAGCAGTTCTTC